The TCR beta chain under discussion was sequenced for a study of blood T cell repertoires in COVID-19. Study as a whole: The samples span acute and convalescent COVID-19 from the United States, Italy and Spain. Sources were T cells, B-cell-depleted T cells, or PBMCs; the material itself was cDNA or gDNA.

V was cut by 0 bases and J by 2 bases, with 10 bases left in between. This CDR3 has 15 amino acids. Germline V gene data show CDR1 as SGHNT and CDR2 as YYREEE (reference sequence). The study assigned cohorts using participant-reported clinical history. TCRdb's table, derived via immunoSEQ multiplex PCR, lists solely in-frame clones and lacks some. The repertoire includes more than 200,000 clones, 70% to 90% of them detected once, and 10% to 11% sits in the top ten. Input material: PBMCs or T cells enriched from blood (not recorded which). This chain joins TRBV5-4 and TRBJ2-3; D is unclear. The receptor was derived from a man aged 25-40 years who had recovered from COVID-19. The CDR3 loop is CASSLAGRTTDTQYF. The CDR3 DNA sequence: TGTGCCAGCAGCTTGGCTGGCAGAACCACAGATACGCAGTATTTT.